The 13 T cell receptor beta chains presented below share a single source sample, sequenced in a study of T cell repertoires in urothelial bladder cancer. Assay: immunoSEQ multiplex PCR; the TCRdb copy retains only in-frame clones and omits some. The sample contains some 2,300 clones, around 72% of which appear only once. The specimen sequenced was bladder tissue. The receptors shown here come from a human donor with a benign inflammatory bladder lesion.

This chain joins TRBV18 and TRBJ1-2; D is unresolved. This CDR3 spans 12 amino acids. Trimming cost V 2 bases and J 8 bases, with 9 bases left between them. From germline, CDR1 is KGHSH and CDR2 LQKENI. This CDR3 is CASSPVTWGYTF. The CDR3 DNA is TGTGCCAGCTCACCAGTAACCTGGGGCTACACCTTC.

The rearrangement links TRBV18 to TRBJ2-3; 9 nucleotides match TRBD1. The germline V gene encodes CDR1 KGHSH and CDR2 LQKENI. The CDR3 is 16 residues long. J gave up 1 base and V 3 bases, and 5 bases lay outside the gene matches. CDR3 coding DNA: TGTGCCAGCTCACCGCGGACAGGGGCAGGCACAGATACGCAGTATTTT. Amino acids: CASSPRTGAGTDTQYF.

The chain recombines TRBV18 with TRBJ2-5, with D perhaps matching TRBD1 or TRBD2 (5 bases each). V gave up 3 bases and J gave up 2 bases, with 22 bases separating them. CDR1 and CDR2 (germline): KGHSH, LQKENI. The CDR3 sequence is 18 residues long. CDR3 DNA: TGTGCCAGCTCACCCGTTGTAGCTCGGGACGGAGGACAAGAGACCCAGTACTTC. Translated, it gives CASSPVVARDGGQETQYF.

The rearrangement uses TRBV19 and TRBJ2-4; tentative D call: TRBD2 (5 bases). V was trimmed by 5 bases and J by 4 bases, leaving 9 bases between them. The CDR3 loop spans 13 amino acids. Germline V lookup: CDR1 LNHDA, CDR2 SQIVND (reference sequence). The CDR3 spells CASSADWKNIQYF. In DNA, the CDR3 is TGTGCCAGTAGTGCGGACTGGAAAAACATTCAGTACTTC.

CDR3 DNA sequence: TGCGCCAGCAGTGAGTTTCTCAGCGATACGCAGTATTTT. Its translation: CASSEFLSDTQYF. This chain joins TRBV10-1 and TRBJ2-3; D unclear. The CDR3 loop spans 13 amino acids. V lost 1 base, J lost 6 bases, and 8 bases lay in between. In germline, CDR1 is WNHNN, CDR2 SYGVQD (reference sequence).

This clone was found once. V usage is TRBV10-1 and J usage is TRBJ1-2; maybe TRBD1 (5 bases). CDR1 is WNHNN, CDR2 SYGVQD, per germline (reference sequence). The CDR3 loop spans 13 amino acids. Trimming cost V 5 bases and J 2 bases, with 9 bases left between them. The CDR3 protein is CASSKDINYGYTF. The CDR3 DNA reads as TGCGCCAGCAGTAAGGACATCAACTATGGCTACACCTTC.

The J gene is TRBJ1-3, the V gene TRBV29-1; 8 bases fit TRBD1. Germline CDR1 and CDR2: SQVTM and ANQGSEA. The CDR3 totals 13 residues. The junction had 3 bases not matched to a gene; V was cut back by 6 bases and J by 2 bases. The CDR3 DNA reads as TGCAGCGTACTCAGGGGGCCTGGAAACACCATATATTTT. It is translated as CSVLRGPGNTIYF.

The chain employs TRBV5-1 and TRBJ2-3; tentative D call: TRBD2 (6 bases). Trimming shortened V by 4 bases and J by 2 bases, and 11 bases separated the two germline ends. The CDR3 is 14 residues long. CDR1 SGHRS and CDR2 YFSETQ come from the germline V gene. The chain's CDR3 is CASSPGLYTDTQYF. In nucleotides, the CDR3 is TGCGCCAGCAGCCCGGGACTTTACACAGATACGCAGTATTTT.

This clone has a single count. The rearrangement uses TRBV7-6 and TRBJ1-6, with D perhaps TRBD1 (6 bases). Looked up from germline, CDR1 is SGHVS and CDR2 is FNYEAQ. The V and J ends lost 5 bases and 11 bases respectively, with 16 bases between them. The CDR3 has 14 amino acids. The DNA for the CDR3 is TGTGCCAGCAGCCGGGACACGCTAGGGACACCCCTCCACTTT. Its translation: CASSRDTLGTPLHF.

The chain has TRBV6-6 and TRBJ1-5; 8 bases match TRBD1. Germline V CDR1 and CDR2: MNHNY, SVGAGI (reference sequence). V trimming: 6 bases; J trimming: 5 bases; junction bases outside the gene matches: 9. CDR3 size: 15 residues. The CDR3 nucleotides read TGTGCCAGCAGCCTTAACAGGGGGGCTTATCAGCCCCAGCATTTT. Its translation: CASSLNRGAYQPQHF.

This rearrangement joins TRBV18 to TRBJ2-1, with D unclear. Trimming pared 1 base from V and 5 bases from J, leaving 6 bases between. The germline V gene has CDR1 KGHSH and CDR2 LQKENI. The length of the CDR3 is 13 residues. The CDR3 spells CASSPLADNEQFF. Written as DNA, the CDR3 is TGTGCCAGCTCACCACTGGCGGACAATGAGCAGTTCTTC.

V usage is TRBV7-2 and J usage is TRBJ2-3; TRBD1 might be the D (6 bases). V lost 1 base, J lost 6 bases, and 14 bases lay in between. The germline V gene has CDR1 SGHTA and CDR2 FQGNSA. The CDR3 extends over 15 amino acids. CDR3 DNA: TGTGCCAGCAGCTTAGTTTCAGGGGTGCCGGATACGCAGTATTTT. This sequence encodes CASSLVSGVPDTQYF.

The rearrangement uses TRBV5-1 and TRBJ2-3; 7 bases agree with TRBD1. V lost 3 bases to trimming and J lost 3 bases; unmatched junction nucleotides: 4. The germline CDR1 and CDR2 sequences are SGHRS and YFSETQ. The CDR3 runs 14 residues. CDR3 sequence (DNA): TGCGCCAGCAGCTCCAGACAGGGAACAGATACGCAGTATTTT. This translates into CASSSRQGTDTQYF.